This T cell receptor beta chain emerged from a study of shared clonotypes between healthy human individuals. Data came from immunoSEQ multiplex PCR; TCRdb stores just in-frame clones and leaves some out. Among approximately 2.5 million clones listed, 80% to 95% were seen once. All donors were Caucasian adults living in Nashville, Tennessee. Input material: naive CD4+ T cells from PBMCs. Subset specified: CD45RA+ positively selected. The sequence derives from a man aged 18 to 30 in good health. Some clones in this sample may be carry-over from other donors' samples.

This CDR3 is CASSPLLSGGTYEQYF. In DNA, the CDR3 is TGTGCCAGCTCACCTCTCCTTAGCGGGGGAACCTACGAGCAGTACTTC. The chain has TRBV18 and TRBJ2-7, with 9 bases that match TRBD2. This CDR3 is 16 amino acids long. Germline V lookup: CDR1 KGHSH, CDR2 LQKENI. V lost 3 bases, J lost 2 bases, and 8 bases stayed unmatched.